This entry describes one T cell receptor (beta chain). Its recognized antigen is unknown. No much larger clone is present one base from it, and per-base qualities are unavailable. These data belong to a study of T cell responses to AZD1222 COVID-19 vaccine (dated by TCRdb to 2020 to 2022). Context from the whole study: TCR sequencing covered 233 trial participants: some 210 given two doses of AZD1222 and 26 given two doses of MenACWY control vaccine. Trial participants were enrolled into age subgroups of 18-55, 56-69 and 70-plus years, which contained around 150, 29 and 61 TCR-sequenced participants, respectively.

The paper as a whole reports these results and caveats: Vaccine-associated CD4 TCRs spanned the whole spike protein, with dominant responses in regions 160-218 and 743-854. No day 14 peak-response samples were available, so repertoires were characterized only after the peak T cell response. A significant rise in spike-specific TCR breadth and depth was observed after two AZD1222 doses relative to day 0 and relative to MenACWY recipients. In the small 56-69-year group, the increase in depth fell short of significance, most likely because of low power. Epitopes outside the regions mutated in the B.1.351 and B.1.1.7 variants were reportedly recognized by nearly half of the unique spike-specific TCRs. Only six AZD1222 recipients were SARS-CoV-2 seropositive at baseline, limiting conclusions about previously exposed vaccinees. Most participants were white British and females outnumbered males, and the authors suggested that clonal diversity may have been underestimated.

The sample's time point, from its label and the paper: about 28 days (+/-7) after the second vaccine dose. AZD1222 recipients given second doses at about 4 weeks or at about 12 weeks were pooled, since spike-specific TCR depth and breadth were not found to differ between the two schedules. Vaccinee samples were obtained from the UK trials COV001 and COV002, which included a single-blind randomized controlled phase 2/3 trial of AZD1222 (ChAdOx1 nCoV-19) in healthy adults. For TCRbeta chain sequencing, PBMC samples from trial participants were taken at day 0 and at day 28 after the second dose. The CDR3 regions of human TCRbeta chains were analyzed by immunosequencing. The authors' analysis ran thus. TCRs in the repertoires were matched against a reference library of SARS-CoV-2-specific TCRs that had been generated with the MIRA antigen-specificity platform. Breadth was defined as the fraction of unique TCRs that were SARS-CoV-2-associated. Depth was defined as the fraction of total T cells that were SARS-CoV-2-associated. Using the MIRA data, each spike-specific TCR was mapped to the spike region that the TCR reacts to and placed in a CD4 or CD8 class. Log10-transformed breadth and depth values were compared by one-way ANOVA with Sidak's multiple comparisons tests. TCRdb stores this immuneACCESS table with in-frame sequences only. Part of the clones is absent; in the studies checked, under half of the shortfall reflects unresolved V genes, and no reason is known for the rest. The D gene and trimming were derived from the DNA, and the V and J assignments and clone size from that table. This sample gives about 73,000 clones in total; 80% of them show up just once. Less than 50% of the sample goes to the ten largest clones.

CDR3 length: 14 amino acids, cysteine to phenylalanine. The only DNA kept is the CDR3, 42 bases in frame from the first base. At the junction V is shortened by 1 base and J by 3 bases, with 10 bases in between. CDR1 and CDR2 are drawn from the germline V gene: SGHAT, FQNNGV. The material sequenced was peripheral blood, taken 28 days after the second AZD1222 dose. This clonotype was obtained from an adult who received the AZD1222 COVID-19 vaccine. This chain is built from TRBV11-2 and TRBJ2-7, and possibly TRBD2, on 5 matching bases. The sequenced DNA: TGTGCCAGCAGCTTAGGACACGGAGGCTACGAGCAGTACTTC. The encoded protein is CASSLGHGGYEQYF.